What follows describes a single TCR beta chain. Profiled with immunoSEQ multiplex PCR; TCRdb holds only in-frame clones, not every one. Of 250,000 to 300,000 clones listed, roughly nine tenths are singletons. The CDR3 runs 14 residues. In germline, CDR1 is SNHLY, CDR2 FYNNEI. V gave up 5 bases and J gave up 2 bases; unmatched junction bases: 6. This entry comes from a study of blood T cell repertoires in COVID-19. Across the study: Sites in the United States, Italy and Spain provided acute and convalescent COVID-19 samples.

This sequence was found in a man between 50 and 59 years old with acute or convalescent COVID-19. The sequenced material came from peripheral blood. The chain uses TRBV2 and TRBJ2-7; 7 nucleotides line up with TRBD1. In DNA form, the CDR3 reads TGTGCCAGCAGTCTACAGGGGCCTCCCTACGAGCAGTACTTC. Its translation: CASSLQGPPYEQYF.